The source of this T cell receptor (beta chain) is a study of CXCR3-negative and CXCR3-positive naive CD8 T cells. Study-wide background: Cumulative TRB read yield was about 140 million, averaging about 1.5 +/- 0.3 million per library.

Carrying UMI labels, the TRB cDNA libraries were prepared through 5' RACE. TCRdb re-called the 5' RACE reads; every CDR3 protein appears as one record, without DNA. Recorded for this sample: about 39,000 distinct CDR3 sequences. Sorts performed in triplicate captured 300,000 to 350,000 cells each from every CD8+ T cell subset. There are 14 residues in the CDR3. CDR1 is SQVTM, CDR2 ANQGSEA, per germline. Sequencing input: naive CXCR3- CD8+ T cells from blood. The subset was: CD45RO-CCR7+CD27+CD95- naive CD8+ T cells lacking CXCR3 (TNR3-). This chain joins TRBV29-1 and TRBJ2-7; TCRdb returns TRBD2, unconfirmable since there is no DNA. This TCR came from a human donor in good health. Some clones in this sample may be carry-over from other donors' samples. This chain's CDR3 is CSVEVAGGPEEQYF.